This T cell receptor (beta chain) was observed in a study of long-term antiretroviral therapy in people with HIV. Study-level information: It was about a decade after the earliest samples that the 2015 immediate-ART recommendation appeared. Findings and limits, study-wide: Transplant donor controls retained higher diversity, though diversity increased after ART. Clones expanded before ART dominated the repertoire at all time points.

Germline CDR1 MNHEY, CDR2 SMNVEV (reference sequence). The CDR3 is made up of 13 amino acids. The ends were cut back, 6 bases at V and 5 bases at J, with 10 bases in the middle. Researchers report immunoSEQ v3.0 was run at survey level. TCRdb's table, derived via immunoSEQ multiplex PCR, lists solely in-frame clones and lacks some. Found here are tens of thousands of clones, roughly 84% of them singletons; the top ten hold approximately 4.5%. With respect to this clone: Its cognate antigen is unknown.

Samples held about 0.9-11 million cryopreserved PBMC, and DNA extraction followed. Sequenced material: unsorted PBMCs, taken roughly 5.9 years after starting antiretroviral therapy. The origin of this receptor is a man younger than 45 with HIV. V usage is TRBV27 and J usage is TRBJ2-2; maybe TRBD2 (5 bases). The DNA of the CDR3 is TGTGCCAGCAGCTCAAGAGGGACCGGGGAGCTGTTTTTT. The encoded protein is CASSSRGTGELFF.